One sample yielded the 27 T cell receptor beta chains listed below, sequenced in a study of cytomegalovirus exposure and HLA in healthy donors. A multiplex PCR was run with 60 Vbeta primers and 13 Jbeta primers. TCRdb keeps only in-frame clones here, not all; method: immunoSEQ multiplex PCR. The sample includes about 140,000 clones, approximately 70% of them seen just once. Material for sequencing was PBMCs. The receptors come from a woman in her sixties in good health and CMV-seropositive.

The genes are TRBV6-1 and TRBJ1-1; the D gene is possibly TRBD1 (6 bases). V lost 3 bases, J lost 1 base, and 9 bases lay in between. Germline V gene lookup returns CDR1 MNHNS and CDR2 SASEGT. The CDR3 has 14 amino acids. The CDR3 DNA reads as TGTGCCAGCAGTGAGAGGGGGAGGAACACTGAAGCTTTCTTT. This encodes CASSERGRNTEAFF.

This clone came up a few times. The chain combines TRBV7-8 with TRBJ1-2; D unresolved. The germline V and J ends were trimmed by 1 base and 8 bases, with 11 bases remaining between them. Per the germline V gene, CDR1 is SGHVS and CDR2 is FQNEAQ. CDR3 length equals 13 residues. CDR3 sequence (DNA): TGTGCCAGCAGCTTAGGGGCTGTCGACGGCTACACCTTC. It codes for CASSLGAVDGYTF.

This chain links TRBV7-8 with TRBJ1-2; TRBD1 might be the D (5 bases). With 1 base removed from V and 1 base from J, the gap between germline ends came to 10 bases. The CDR3 extends over 15 amino acids. CDR1 is SGHVS, CDR2 FQNEAQ, per germline. The DNA for the CDR3 is TGTGCCAGCAGCTTAGAGCATCAGGGTAACTATGGCTACACCTTC. Amino acid sequence: CASSLEHQGNYGYTF.

V and J are TRBV5-8 and TRBJ2-7; 10 bases are shared with TRBD1. The V and J ends lost 2 bases and 5 bases, in that order; junction bases with no gene match: 10. The CDR3 covers 16 residues. Germline-derived CDR1 and CDR2 are SGHTS and YDEGEE. CDR3 residues: CASSLGGGQGFDEQYF. The CDR3 DNA reads as TGTGCCAGCAGCTTAGGGGGGGGACAGGGGTTCGACGAGCAGTACTTC.

The chain couples TRBV4-2 to TRBJ2-3; D is possibly TRBD1 (6 bases). V lost 1 base, J lost 5 bases, and 13 bases lay in between. This CDR3 contains 15 residues. Germline-derived CDR1 and CDR2 are LGHNA and YNFKEQ. The CDR3: CASSQVKQGIDTQYF. Written as DNA, the CDR3 is TGTGCCAGCAGCCAAGTGAAACAGGGCATAGATACGCAGTATTTT.

The chain is built from TRBV19 and TRBJ2-5, with D maybe TRBD2 (5 bases). Germline V lookup: CDR1 LNHDA, CDR2 SQIVND (reference sequence). The V end lost 3 bases, the J end lost 4 bases, and 12 bases lay between the germline ends. This CDR3 comprises 14 residues. The CDR3 coding sequence is TGTGCCAGTAGTATTGGGAGTAACATAGAGACCCAGTACTTC. This sequence encodes CASSIGSNIETQYF.

The chain carries TRBV19 and TRBJ1-5; D possibly corresponds to TRBD1 (5 bases). V was cut by 10 bases and J by 5 bases, with 15 bases left in between. The length of the CDR3 is 13 residues. Germline loops: CDR1 LNHDA, CDR2 SQIVND (reference sequence). The CDR3 bases are TGTGCCACCCGGGACTCCCTGTATCAGCCCCAGCATTTT. This encodes CATRDSLYQPQHF.

The J gene is TRBJ2-4, the V gene TRBV5-1, with 7 nucleotides matching TRBD1. The CDR3 runs 14 residues. Germline V gene data show CDR1 as SGHRS and CDR2 as YFSETQ. Trimming cost V 0 bases and J 9 bases; bases outside gene matches: 6. The CDR3 protein is CASSLGGTEGIQYF. The CDR3 DNA reads as TGCGCCAGCAGCTTGGGGGGGACAGAGGGCATTCAGTACTTC.

The J gene is TRBJ1-5, the V gene TRBV19, with D possibly TRBD1 on 5 matching bases. The germline V gene has CDR1 LNHDA and CDR2 SQIVND (reference sequence). The V end was cut by 6 bases, the J end by 2 bases, with 17 bases between. CDR3 length equals 16 residues. CDR3 bases: TGTGCCAGTAGCCCTCCACGGGGGGAAGGCAATCAGCCCCAGCATTTT. Amino acids: CASSPPRGEGNQPQHF.

V and J are TRBV30 and TRBJ1-5, with TRBD1 matching 10 bases. Germline lookup yields CDR1 GTSNPN and CDR2 SVGIG (reference sequence). The J segment lost 5 bases and the V segment lost 0 bases, leaving 1 base of the junction unmatched. The length of the CDR3 is 14 residues. The CDR3 nucleotides are TGTGCCTGGAGTGTAGGACAGGGGGATCAGCCCCAGCATTTT. This sequence encodes CAWSVGQGDQPQHF. Full variable domain (remainder filled in from reference TRBV30 and TRBJ1-5): SQTIHQWPATLVQPVGSPLSLECTVEGTSNPNLYWYRQAAGRGLQLLFYSVGIGQISSEVPQNLSASRPQDRQFILSSKKLLLSDSGFYLCAWSVGQGDQPQHFGDGTRLSIL.

This chain connects TRBV18 to TRBJ1-2; D gene uncertain. CDR1 is KGHSH, CDR2 LQKENI, per germline. The V and J ends lost 5 bases and 0 bases respectively, with 10 bases between them. The CDR3 runs 14 residues. CDR3 bases: TGTGCCAGCTCATCTGACACCCCTAACTATGGCTACACCTTC. Translation gives CASSSDTPNYGYTF. The whole variable domain, remainder taken from reference TRBV18 and TRBJ1-2, is NAGVMQNPRHLVRRRGQEARLRCSPMKGHSHVYWYRQLPEEGLKFMVYLQKENIIDESGMPKERFSAEFPKEGPSILRIQQVVRGDSAAYFCASSSDTPNYGYTFGSGTRLTVV.

The chain links TRBV7-9 to TRBJ1-1; unclear D gene. Germline V gene data show CDR1 as SEHNR and CDR2 as FQNEAQ (reference sequence). V shed 7 bases and J shed 1 base, with 16 bases lying between them. The length of the CDR3 is 15 residues. The CDR3 DNA reads TGTGCCAGCATCCCTTCGAGGGCGAGGAACACTGAAGCTTTCTTT. This translates into CASIPSRARNTEAFF.

This chain uses TRBV27 with TRBJ1-1; 9 nucleotides align to TRBD1. This CDR3 has 15 amino acids. J gave up 1 base and V 5 bases, and 5 bases lay outside the gene matches. From germline, CDR1 is MNHEY and CDR2 SMNVEV (reference sequence). The CDR3 nucleotides read TGTGCCAGCAGTACACAGGGGGCGCGGAACACTGAAGCTTTCTTT. Its translation is CASSTQGARNTEAFF.

This clone has just a few counts. The chain is built from TRBV30 and TRBJ1-1; no clear D. The V end was cut by 0 bases, the J end by 4 bases, with 15 bases between. The CDR3 has 15 amino acids. Germline assignment: CDR1 GTSNPN and CDR2 SVGIG (reference sequence). The CDR3 loop reads CAWSVQGVVSTEAFF. CDR3 DNA sequence: TGTGCCTGGAGTGTACAAGGAGTAGTGAGCACTGAAGCTTTCTTT.

The table lists this clone with a few counts. The V gene is TRBV5-1, the J gene TRBJ2-3, with D tentatively TRBD2 (5 bases). Trimming pared 0 bases from V and 2 bases from J, leaving 13 bases between. The CDR3 runs 16 residues. CDR1 SGHRS and CDR2 YFSETQ come from the germline V gene. The CDR3 protein is CASSLAGSGHTDTQYF. The CDR3 region has the DNA TGCGCCAGCAGCTTGGCTGGGAGCGGTCACACAGATACGCAGTATTTT.

Regarding this clone: The sample holds other DNA sequences that translate to the same CDR3. This rearrangement joins TRBV27 to TRBJ1-2; TRBD1 matches 11 bases. This CDR3 is 13 amino acids long. CDR1 is MNHEY and CDR2 is SMNVEV in the germline V gene (reference sequence). V lost 5 bases and J lost 8; bases outside the gene matches: 4. In DNA, the CDR3 is TGTGCCAGCAGTCCGGGACAGGGGGGAGGCTACACCTTC. This encodes CASSPGQGGGYTF.

DNA of the CDR3: TGTGCCAGTCCCCGGTTGAGCTCCTACGAGCAGTACTTC. Translation: CASPRLSSYEQYF. The chain joins TRBV19 to TRBJ2-7; no clear D gene. The CDR3 length is 13 residues. The germline CDR1 and CDR2 sequences are LNHDA and SQIVND (reference sequence). V gave up 8 bases and J gave up 0 bases, with 11 bases separating them.

About this clone itself: Other DNA sequences in this specimen translate into the identical CDR3. The chain has TRBV7-3 and TRBJ1-1; D gene ambiguous. CDR1 is SGHTA and CDR2 is FQGTGA in the germline V gene. The CDR3 is 13 residues long. The V and J ends lost 2 bases and 1 base respectively, with 5 bases between them. CDR3 sequence (DNA): TGTGCCAGCAGCTTACGCAGGAACACTGAAGCTTTCTTT. This sequence encodes CASSLRRNTEAFF. Supplemented by reference TRBV7-3 and TRBJ1-1, the full variable domain reads GAGVSQTPSNKVTEKGKYVELRCDPISGHTALYWYRQSLGQGPEFLIYFQGTGAADDSGLPNDRFFAVRPEGSVSTLKIQRTERGDSAVYLCASSLRRNTEAFFGQGTRLTVV.

This chain joins TRBV2 and TRBJ1-2; unclear D gene. The V end lost 7 bases, the J end lost 2 bases, and 5 bases lay between the germline ends. The CDR3 covers 11 residues. The germline V gene encodes CDR1 SNHLY and CDR2 FYNNEI. The DNA for the CDR3 is TGTGCCAGCACTTCGAACTATGGCTACACCTTC. As protein: CASTSNYGYTF.

This clone showed up just a few times. V and J are TRBV5-6 and TRBJ2-3; 7 nucleotides align to TRBD1. V gave up 4 bases and J gave up 4 bases; unmatched junction bases: 12. The CDR3 extends over 16 amino acids. Germline V CDR1 and CDR2: SGHDT, YYEEEE. For the CDR3, the DNA is TGTGCCAGCAGCCTTGTAACGAGGGGGCGGGCAGATACGCAGTATTTT. Protein sequence: CASSLVTRGRADTQYF.

Only one count was recorded for this clone. This chain links TRBV5-1 with TRBJ2-7; 10 nucleotides align to TRBD1. The CDR3 is 16 residues long. V lost 1 base to trimming and J lost 2 bases; unmatched junction nucleotides: 6. CDR1 and CDR2 from the germline V gene are SGHRS and YFSETQ. This chain's CDR3 is CASSLPETGGAYEQYF. CDR3 in DNA: TGCGCCAGCAGCTTGCCGGAGACAGGGGGCGCCTACGAGCAGTACTTC.

The chain joins TRBV19 to TRBJ1-2, with D tentatively TRBD1 (5 bases). The V end was cut by 0 bases, the J end by 7 bases, with 21 bases between. This CDR3 has 17 amino acids. Germline V gene lookup returns CDR1 LNHDA and CDR2 SQIVND (reference sequence). The CDR3 coding sequence is TGTGCCAGTAGTATAGATCTATTGGAGGGCAGGGAGAGTGGCTACACCTTC. Translated, it gives CASSIDLLEGRESGYTF.

The CDR3 protein is CASRPWFASGAVELFF. Here the CDR3 DNA reads TGCGCCAGCAGACCCTGGTTCGCTAGCGGGGCCGTCGAGCTGTTTTTT. The rearrangement joins TRBV4-1 to TRBJ2-2, with 9 bases that match TRBD2. V lost 6 bases and J lost 11; bases outside the gene matches: 16. This CDR3 has 16 amino acids. Per the germline V gene, CDR1 is MGHRA and CDR2 is YSYEKL.

This chain uses TRBV6-5 with TRBJ1-2, with 7 bases lining up with TRBD1. The CDR3 runs to 14 residues. Looked up from germline, CDR1 is MNHEY and CDR2 is SVGAGI. With 6 bases clipped from V and 4 bases from J, the junction kept 8 bases outside the gene matches. The CDR3 region has the DNA TGTGCCAGCAGAGAGGGGGCGCGCATCTATGGCTACACCTTC. Amino acids: CASREGARIYGYTF.

The rearrangement links TRBV9 to TRBJ1-1; 11 bases are shared with TRBD1. The CDR3 covers 14 residues. The germline V gene encodes CDR1 SGDLS and CDR2 YYNGEE. J was trimmed by 6 bases and V by 4 bases; bases with no gene match: 5. CDR3 nucleotides: TGTGCCAGCAGCCCTTGGGACAGGGGGGCTGAAGCTTTCTTT. Translated: CASSPWDRGAEAFF.

The V and J genes are TRBV7-2 and TRBJ1-1; D unclear. CDR3 length equals 13 residues. Per the germline V gene, CDR1 is SGHTA and CDR2 is FQGNSA. V was cut by 10 bases and J by 1 base, with 13 bases left in between. In DNA form, the CDR3 reads TGTGCCACCCCAACACAGAAGAACACTGAAGCTTTCTTT. Protein: CATPTQKNTEAFF.

The J gene is TRBJ2-3, the V gene TRBV29-1; tentative D call: TRBD2 (5 bases). The length of the CDR3 is 18 residues. Trimming left V 1 base short and J 1 base short, with 21 bases between. The germline gives CDR1 SQVTM, CDR2 ANQGSEA. In DNA form, the CDR3 reads TGCAGCGTTGAAGGACCTAGAGTATTGTCCGGGGGCACAGATACGCAGTATTTT. It is translated as CSVEGPRVLSGGTDTQYF.